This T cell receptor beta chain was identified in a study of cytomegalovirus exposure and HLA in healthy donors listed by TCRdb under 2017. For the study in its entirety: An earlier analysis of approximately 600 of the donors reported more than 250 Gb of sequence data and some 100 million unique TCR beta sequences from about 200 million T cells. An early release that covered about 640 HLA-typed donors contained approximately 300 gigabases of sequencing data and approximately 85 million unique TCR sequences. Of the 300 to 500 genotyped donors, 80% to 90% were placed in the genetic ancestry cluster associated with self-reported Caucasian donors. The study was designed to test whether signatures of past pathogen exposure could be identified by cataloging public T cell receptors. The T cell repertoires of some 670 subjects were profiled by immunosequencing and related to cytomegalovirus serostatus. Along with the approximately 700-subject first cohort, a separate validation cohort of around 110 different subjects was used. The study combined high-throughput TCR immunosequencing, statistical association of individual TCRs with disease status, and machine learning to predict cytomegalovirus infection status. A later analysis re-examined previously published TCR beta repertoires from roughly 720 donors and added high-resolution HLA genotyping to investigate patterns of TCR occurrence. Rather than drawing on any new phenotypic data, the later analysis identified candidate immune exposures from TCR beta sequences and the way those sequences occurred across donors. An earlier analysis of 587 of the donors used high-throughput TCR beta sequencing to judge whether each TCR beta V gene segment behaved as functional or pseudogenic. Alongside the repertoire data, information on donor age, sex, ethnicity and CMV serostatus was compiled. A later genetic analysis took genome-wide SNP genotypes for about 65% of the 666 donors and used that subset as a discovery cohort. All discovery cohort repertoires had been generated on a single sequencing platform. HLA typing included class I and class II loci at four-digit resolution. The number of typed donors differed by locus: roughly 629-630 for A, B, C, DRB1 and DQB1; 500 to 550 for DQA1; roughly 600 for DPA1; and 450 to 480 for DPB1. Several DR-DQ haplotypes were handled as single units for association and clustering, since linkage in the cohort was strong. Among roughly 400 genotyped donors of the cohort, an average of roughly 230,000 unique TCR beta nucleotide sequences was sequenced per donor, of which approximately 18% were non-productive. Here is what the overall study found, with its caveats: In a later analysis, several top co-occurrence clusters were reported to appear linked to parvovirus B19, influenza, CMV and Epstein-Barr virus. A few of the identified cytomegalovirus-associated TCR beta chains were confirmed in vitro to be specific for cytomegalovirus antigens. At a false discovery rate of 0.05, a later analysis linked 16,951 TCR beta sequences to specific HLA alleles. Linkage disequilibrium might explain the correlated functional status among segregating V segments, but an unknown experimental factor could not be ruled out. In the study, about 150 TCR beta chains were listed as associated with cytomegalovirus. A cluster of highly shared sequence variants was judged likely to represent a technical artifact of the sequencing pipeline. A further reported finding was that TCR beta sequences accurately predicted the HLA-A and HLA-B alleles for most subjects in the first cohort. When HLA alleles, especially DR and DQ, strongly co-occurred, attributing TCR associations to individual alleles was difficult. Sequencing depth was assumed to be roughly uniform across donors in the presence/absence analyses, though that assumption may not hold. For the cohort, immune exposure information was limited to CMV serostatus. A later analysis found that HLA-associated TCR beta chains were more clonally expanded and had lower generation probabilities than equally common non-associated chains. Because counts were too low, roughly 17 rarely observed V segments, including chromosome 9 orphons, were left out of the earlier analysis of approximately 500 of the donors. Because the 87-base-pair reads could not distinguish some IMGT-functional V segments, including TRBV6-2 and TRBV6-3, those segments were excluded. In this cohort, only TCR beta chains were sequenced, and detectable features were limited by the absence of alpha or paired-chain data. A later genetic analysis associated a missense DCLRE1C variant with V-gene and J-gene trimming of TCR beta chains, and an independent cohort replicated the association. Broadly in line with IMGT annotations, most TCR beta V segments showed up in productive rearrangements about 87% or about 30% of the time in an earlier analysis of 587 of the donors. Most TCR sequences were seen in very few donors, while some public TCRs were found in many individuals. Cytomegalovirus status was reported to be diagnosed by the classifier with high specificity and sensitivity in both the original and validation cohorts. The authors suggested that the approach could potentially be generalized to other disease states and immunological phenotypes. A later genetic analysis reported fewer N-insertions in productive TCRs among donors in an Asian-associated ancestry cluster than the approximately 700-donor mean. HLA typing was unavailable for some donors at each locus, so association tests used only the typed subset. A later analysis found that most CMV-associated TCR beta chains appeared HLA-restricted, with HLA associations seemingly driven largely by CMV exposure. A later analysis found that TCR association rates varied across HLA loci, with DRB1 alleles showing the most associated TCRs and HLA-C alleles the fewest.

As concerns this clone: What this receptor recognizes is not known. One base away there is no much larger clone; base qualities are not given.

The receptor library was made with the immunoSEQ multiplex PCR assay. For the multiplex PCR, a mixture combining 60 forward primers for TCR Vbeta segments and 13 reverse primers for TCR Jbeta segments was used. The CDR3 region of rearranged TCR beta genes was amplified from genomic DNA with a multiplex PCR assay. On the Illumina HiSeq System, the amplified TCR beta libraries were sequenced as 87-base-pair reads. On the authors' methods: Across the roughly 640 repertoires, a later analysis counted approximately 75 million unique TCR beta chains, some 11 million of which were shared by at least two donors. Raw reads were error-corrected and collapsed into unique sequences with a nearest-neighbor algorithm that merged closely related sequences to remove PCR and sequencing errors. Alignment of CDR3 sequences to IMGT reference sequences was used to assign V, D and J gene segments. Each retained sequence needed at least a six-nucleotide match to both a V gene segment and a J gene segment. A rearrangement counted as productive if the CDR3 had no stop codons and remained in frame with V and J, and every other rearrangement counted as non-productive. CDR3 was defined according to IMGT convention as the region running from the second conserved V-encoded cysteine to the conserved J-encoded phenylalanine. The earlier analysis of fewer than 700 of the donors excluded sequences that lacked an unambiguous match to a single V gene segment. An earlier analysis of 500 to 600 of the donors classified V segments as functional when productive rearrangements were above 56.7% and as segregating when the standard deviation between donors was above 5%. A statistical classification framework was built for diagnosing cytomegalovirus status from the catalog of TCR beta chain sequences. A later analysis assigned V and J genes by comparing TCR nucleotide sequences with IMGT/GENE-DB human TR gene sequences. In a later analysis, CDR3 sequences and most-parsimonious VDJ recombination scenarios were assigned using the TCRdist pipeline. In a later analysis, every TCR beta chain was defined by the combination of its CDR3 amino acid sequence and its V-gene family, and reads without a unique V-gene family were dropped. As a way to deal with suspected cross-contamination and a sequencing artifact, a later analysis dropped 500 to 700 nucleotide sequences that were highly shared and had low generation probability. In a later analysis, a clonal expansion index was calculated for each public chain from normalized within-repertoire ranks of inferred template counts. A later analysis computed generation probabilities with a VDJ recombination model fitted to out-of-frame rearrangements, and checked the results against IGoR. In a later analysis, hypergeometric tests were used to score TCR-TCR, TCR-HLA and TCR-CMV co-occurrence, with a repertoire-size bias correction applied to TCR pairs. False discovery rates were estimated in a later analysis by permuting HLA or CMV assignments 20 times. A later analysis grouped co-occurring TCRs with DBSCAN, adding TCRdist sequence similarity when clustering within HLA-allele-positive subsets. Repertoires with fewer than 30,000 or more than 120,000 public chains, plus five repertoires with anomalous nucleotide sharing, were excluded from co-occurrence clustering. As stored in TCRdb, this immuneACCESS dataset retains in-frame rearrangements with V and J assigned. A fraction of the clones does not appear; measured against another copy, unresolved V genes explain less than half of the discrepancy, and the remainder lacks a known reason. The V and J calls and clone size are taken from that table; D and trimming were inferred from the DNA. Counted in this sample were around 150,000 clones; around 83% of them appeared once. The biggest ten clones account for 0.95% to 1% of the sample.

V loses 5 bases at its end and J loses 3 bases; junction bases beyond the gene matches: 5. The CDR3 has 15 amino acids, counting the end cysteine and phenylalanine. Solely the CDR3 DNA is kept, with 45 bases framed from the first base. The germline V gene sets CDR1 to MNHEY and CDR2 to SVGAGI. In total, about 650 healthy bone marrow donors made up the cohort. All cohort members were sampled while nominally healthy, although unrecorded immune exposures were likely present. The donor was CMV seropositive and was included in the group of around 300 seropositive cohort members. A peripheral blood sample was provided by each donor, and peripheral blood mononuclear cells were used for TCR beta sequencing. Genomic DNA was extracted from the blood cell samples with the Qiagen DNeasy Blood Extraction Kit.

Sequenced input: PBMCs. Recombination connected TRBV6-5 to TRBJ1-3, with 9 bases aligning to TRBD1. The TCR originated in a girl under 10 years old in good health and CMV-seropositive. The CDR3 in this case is CASSRDRDSGNTIYF. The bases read TGTGCCAGCAGTCGGGACAGGGATAGTGGAAACACCATATATTTT.